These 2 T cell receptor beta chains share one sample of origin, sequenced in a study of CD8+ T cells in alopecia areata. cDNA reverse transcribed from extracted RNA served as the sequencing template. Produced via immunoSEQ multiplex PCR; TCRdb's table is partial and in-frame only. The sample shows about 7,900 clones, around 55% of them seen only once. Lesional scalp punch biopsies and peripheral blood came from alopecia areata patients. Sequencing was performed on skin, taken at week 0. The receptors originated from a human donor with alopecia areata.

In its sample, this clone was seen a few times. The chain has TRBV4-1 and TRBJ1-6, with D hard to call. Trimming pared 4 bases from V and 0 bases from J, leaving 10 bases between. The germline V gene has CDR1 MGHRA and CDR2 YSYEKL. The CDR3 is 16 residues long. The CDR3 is CASSRDTSSYNSPLHF. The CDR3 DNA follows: TGCGCCAGCAGCCGAGATACGAGCTCCTATAATTCACCCCTCCACTTT.

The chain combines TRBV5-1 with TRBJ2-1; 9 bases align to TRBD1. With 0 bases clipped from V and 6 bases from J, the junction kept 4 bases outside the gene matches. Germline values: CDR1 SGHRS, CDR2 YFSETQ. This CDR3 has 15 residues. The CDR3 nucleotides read TGCGCCAGCAGCTTGGGGGGACAGGGTATCAATGAGCAGTTCTTC. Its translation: CASSLGGQGINEQFF.